The source of this TCR beta chain is a study of T-cell memory formation after mild COVID-19. Study results and limitations: Later expanders leaned CD4+, whereas day 15 to 85 contracting clones were balanced CD4/CD8.

This clonotype occurred many times. The antigen is undetermined. Germline V lookup: CDR1 SEHNR, CDR2 FQNEAQ (reference sequence). The CDR3 consists of 15 residues. Trimming cost V 1 base and J 9 bases, with 16 bases left between them. Sample barcodes and UMIs were carried by the TCR alpha and TCR beta cDNA libraries that 5'RACE generated with constant-segment primers. TCRdb fed the 5' RACE reads into MiXCR, producing one record per CDR3 protein. The table lists about 33,000 distinct CDR3 sequences, roughly 21% of them singletons, with more than 1.5% in the top ten. This chain links TRBV7-9 with TRBJ2-4; TRBD1 is a possible D gene (6 bases). The clonotype comes from an adult who had mild COVID-19 (a few samples of this study predate the infection). Cell type and time point are not known. Source material: PBMCs or a T cell subset sorted from them (not recorded which). CDR3: CASSLVSSLGGIQYF. In DNA, the CDR3 is TGTGCCAGCAGCTTAGTCAGTTCTCTAGGGGGCATTCAGTACTTC.